Included here is one T cell receptor (beta chain) sequence, with context. The data derive from a study of blood T cell repertoires in COVID-19. Looking at the study overall: PBMCs, B-cell-depleted T cells, or T cells provided the cDNA or gDNA that made up the material.

Original processing methods: Reference gene primer amplification yielded estimated nucleated cell counts. Repertoires were generated with immunoSEQ multiplex PCR, while TCRdb's copy carries only in-frame clones and drops some. V and J calls and clone size are those listed in that table; D and trimming were worked out from the DNA. The table shows tens of thousands of clones, with under 85% occurring only once. V was cut by 4 bases and J by 6 bases, with 19 bases left in between. There are 16 residues in the CDR3. Germline V gene data show CDR1 as SGHDT and CDR2 as YYEEEE. The clonotype originates from a woman between 65 and 79 years old with acute or convalescent COVID-19. The sequenced sample consisted of peripheral blood. The V gene is TRBV5-6, the J gene TRBJ2-2, with D hard to call. The CDR3 bases are TGTGCCAGCAGCCCCCCAAGTGTTAGCTCGGCCGGGGAGCTGTTTTTT. Translated: CASSPPSVSSAGELFF. Based on the CDR3 plus reference TRBV5-6 and TRBJ2-2, the full variable domain is DAGVTQSPTHLIKTRGQQVTLRCSPKSGHDTVSWYQQALGQGPQFIFQYYEEEERQRGNFPDRFSGHQFPNYSSELNVNALLLGDSALYLCASSPPSVSSAGELFFGEGSRLTVL.